This T cell receptor beta chain was recorded in a study of shared clonotypes between healthy human individuals. Findings and limits, study-wide: There were few donors, and this limited the genetic and exposure-history diversity represented.

The V gene lost 5 bases and the J gene lost 3 bases, with 14 bases spanning the gap. This CDR3 contains 14 residues. CDR1 MDHEN and CDR2 SYDVKM come from the germline V gene. Per the study methods: Because ImmunoSEQ provided only junction sequences with no quality scores, the filtering differed. Profiled with immunoSEQ multiplex PCR; TCRdb holds only in-frame clones, not every one. The DNA was the basis for D and trimming; V, J and clone size are from that table. The data show some 470,000 clones, roughly four fifths seen once. Healthy HIV-negative adults without recent acute infections or vaccinations served as donors. Every one of the donors was a Caucasian adult that lived in Nashville, Tennessee. This clone was counted between two and nine times. Antigen: not known.

V and J are TRBV28 and TRBJ2-7; no firm D call. This TCR was recovered from a middle-aged woman in good health. Some clones in this sample may be carry-over from other donors' samples. Sequences were obtained from PBMCs. Here the CDR3 DNA reads TGTGCCAGCAGTAGGTTGGGCACCTTCTACGAGCAGTACTTC. It yields the protein CASSRLGTFYEQYF.